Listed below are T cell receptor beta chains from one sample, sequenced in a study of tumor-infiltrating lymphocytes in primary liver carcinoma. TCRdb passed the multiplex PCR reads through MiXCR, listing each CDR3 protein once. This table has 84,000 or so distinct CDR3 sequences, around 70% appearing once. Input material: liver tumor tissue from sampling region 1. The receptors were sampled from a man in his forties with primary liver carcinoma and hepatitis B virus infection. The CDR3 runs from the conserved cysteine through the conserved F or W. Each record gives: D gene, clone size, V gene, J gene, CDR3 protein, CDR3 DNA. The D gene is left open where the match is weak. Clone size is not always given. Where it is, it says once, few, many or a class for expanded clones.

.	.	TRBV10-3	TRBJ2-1	CAISTFVLGSSYNEQFF	TGTGCCATCAGTACCTTCGTACTAGGGAGCTCCTACAATGAGCAGTTCTTC
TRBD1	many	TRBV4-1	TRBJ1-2	CASSQGPGTGILFYGYTF	TGCGCCAGCAGCCAAGGGCCCGGGACAGGGATCCTCTTCTATGGCTACACCTTC
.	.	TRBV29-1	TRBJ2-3	CSVRWVGGGTQYF	TGCAGCGTCCGTTGGGTGGGTGGAGGTACGCAGTATTTT
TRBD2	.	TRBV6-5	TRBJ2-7	CSSKGGVSYEQYF	TGTTCCAGCAAGGGAGGGGTGTCTTACGAGCAGTACTTC
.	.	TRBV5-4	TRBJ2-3	CANSLGGSDTDTQYF	TGTGCCAACAGCCTTGGGGGGAGTGACACAGATACGCAGTATTTT
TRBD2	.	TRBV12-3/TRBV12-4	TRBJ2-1	CASSILAGANEQFF	TGTGCCAGCAGTATACTAGCGGGGGCCAATGAGCAGTTCTTC
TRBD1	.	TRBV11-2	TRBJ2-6	CASSRRTGSVSGANVLTF	TGTGCCAGCAGCAGACGGACAGGGTCTGTGTCTGGGGCCAACGTCCTGACTTTC
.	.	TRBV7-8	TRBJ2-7	CASSLGTDDYERYF	TGTGCCAGCAGCTTAGGGACGGACGACTACGAGCGGTACTTC
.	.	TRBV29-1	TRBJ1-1	CSAGLTEAFF	TGCAGCGCCGGATTGACTGAAGCTTTCTTT
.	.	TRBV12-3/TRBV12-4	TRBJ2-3	CTSSSPGQFSGGRADTQYF	TGTACCAGCAGCTCCCCGGGGCAGTTCTCAGGAGGGCGAGCAGATACGCAATATTTT
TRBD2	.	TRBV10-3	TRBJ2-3	CAIRLAGVEDTQYF	TGCGCCATCAGGCTAGCGGGAGTTGAGGATACGCAGTATTTT
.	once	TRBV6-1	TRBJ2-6	CASTRTAGSGTNVLTF	TGTGCCAGTACCAGGACAGCGGGCTCTGGGACCAACGTCCTGACTTTC
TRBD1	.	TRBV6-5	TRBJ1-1	CASSYSTGVENTEVFF	TGTGCCAGCAGTTACTCGACAGGGGTAGAGAACACTGAAGTTTTCTTT
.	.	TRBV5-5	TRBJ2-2	CAITPGAANTGELFF	TGTGCCATTACCCCAGGGGCAGCCAACACCGGGGAGCTGTTTTTT
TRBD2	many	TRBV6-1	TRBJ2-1	CASSAIAGANNEQFF	TGTGCCAGCAGTGCTATAGCGGGAGCGAACAATGAGCAGTTCTTC
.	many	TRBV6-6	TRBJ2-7	CASSYQNSAPSYEQYF	TGTGCCAGCAGTTACCAGAATAGCGCGCCCTCCTACGAGCAGTACTTC
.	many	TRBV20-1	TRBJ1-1	CSASPPGQRNTEAFF	TGCAGTGCTAGTCCACCGGGACAAAGGAACACTGAAGCTTTCTTT
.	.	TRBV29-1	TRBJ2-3	CSVAWTNDFLIPTDTQCF	TGCAGCGTTGCTTGGACCAACGATTTTCTAATACCCACAGATACGCAGTGTTTT
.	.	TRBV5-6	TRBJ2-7	CASSSDINYEQYF	TGTGCCAGCAGCTCGGACATCAACTACGAGCAGTACTTC
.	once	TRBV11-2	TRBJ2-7	CASSLERRAEQCF	TGTGCCAGCAGTTTAGAAAGGCGCGCCGAGCAGTGTTTC
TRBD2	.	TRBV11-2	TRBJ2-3	CASSFGGTSIDTLYF	TGTGCCAGCAGCTTTGGCGGGACTAGCATAGATACGCTGTATTTT
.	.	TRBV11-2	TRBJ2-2	CAGGFLGGTGELFF	TGTGCCGGCGGCTTCCTAGGCGGCACCGGGGAGCTGTTTTTT
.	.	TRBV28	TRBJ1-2	CASSSPREAGYGYTF	TGTGCCAGCAGTTCCCCTAGGGAGGCCGGATATGGCTACACCTTC
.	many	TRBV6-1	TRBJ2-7	CASSEMRYEQYF	TGTGCCAGCAGTGAAATGAGATACGAGCAGTACTTC
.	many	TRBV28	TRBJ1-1	CASSFLMLPWGANTEAFF	TGTGCCAGCAGTTTCCTTATGCTCCCGTGGGGGGCAAACACTGAAGCTTTCTTT
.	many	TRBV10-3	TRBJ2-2	CAISPSPRVDTGELFF	TGTGCCATCAGTCCCTCGCCCCGGGTGGACACCGGGGAGCTGTTTTTT
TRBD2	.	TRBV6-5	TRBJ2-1	CASITLAGLHNEQFF	TGTGCCAGCATTACACTAGCGGGCCTGCACAATGAACAGTTCTTC
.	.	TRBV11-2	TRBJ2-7	CVSGLGAGENPREQYF	TGTGTCAGCGGCTTAGGGGCCGGGGAGAACCCCCGGGAGCAGTACTTC
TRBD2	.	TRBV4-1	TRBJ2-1	CVSSQVRLAVYNEQFF	TGCGTCAGCAGCCAAGTTCGACTAGCGGTGTACAATGAGCAGTTCTTC
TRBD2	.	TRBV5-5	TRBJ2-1	CVSSLEMLAGASSYNEQFF	TGTGTCAGCAGCCTGGAAATGCTAGCGGGGGCAAGTTCCTACAATGAGCAGTTCTTC
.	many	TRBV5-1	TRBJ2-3	CASSLEPDTQYF	TGCGCCAGCAGCTTGGAACCAGATACGCAGTATTTT
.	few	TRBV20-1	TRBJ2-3	CSARTDLSTDTQYF	TGCAGTGCCCGGACGGACCTTAGCACAGATACGCAGTATTTT
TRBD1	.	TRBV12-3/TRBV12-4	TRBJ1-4	CANRWGQANEKLFF	TGTGCCAACAGGTGGGGACAGGCTAATGAAAAACTGTTTTTT
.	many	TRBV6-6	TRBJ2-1	CASSSRASLRDNEQFF	TGTGCCAGCAGTTCCCGCGCTAGTTTGAGGGACAATGAGCAGTTCTTC
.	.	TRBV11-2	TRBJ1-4	CATSLGSGDEKLFF	TGTGCCACCAGCCTGGGCTCAGGGGATGAAAAACTGTTTTTT
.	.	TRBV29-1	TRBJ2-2	CSVVGNIGELFF	TGCAGCGTTGTGGGGAACATCGGGGAGCTGTTCTTT
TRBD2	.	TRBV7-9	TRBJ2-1	CASSPGRAGVWGEHFF	TGTGCCAGCAGTCCGGGCAGGGCGGGAGTCTGGGGTGAGCACTTCTTC
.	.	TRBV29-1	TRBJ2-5	CSVEDLTMFRETQYF	TGCAGCGTTGAAGATCTAACGATGTTCAGGGAGACCCAGTACTTC
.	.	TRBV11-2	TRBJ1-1	CADSLDVDTEAFF	TGCGCCGACAGCTTAGACGTGGACACTGAAGCTTTCTTT
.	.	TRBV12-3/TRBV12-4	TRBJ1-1	CSSTGGVMNTEAFF	TGTTCCAGCACCGGCGGAGTCATGAACACTGAAGCTTTCTTT
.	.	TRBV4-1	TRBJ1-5	CASSQGLVGPWGTQHF	TGCGCCAGCAGCCAGGGACTAGTGGGCCCCTGGGGGACGCAGCATTTT
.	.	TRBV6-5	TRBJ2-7	CASRSRQGTLQLNGQYF	TGTGCCAGCAGGTCCAGGCAGGGGACCCTACAGTTAAATGGGCAGTACTTC
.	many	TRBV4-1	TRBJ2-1	CASSPPGAYNEQFF	TGCGCCAGCAGCCCGCCCGGGGCCTACAATGAGCAGTTCTTC
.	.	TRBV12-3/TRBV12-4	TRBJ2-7	CASSNSYEQHF	TGTGCCAGCAGCAACAGTTACGAGCAGCACTTC
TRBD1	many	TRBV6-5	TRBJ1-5	CASSSGTGGAQPQHF	TGTGCCAGCAGTAGCGGGACAGGCGGGGCTCAGCCCCAGCATTTT
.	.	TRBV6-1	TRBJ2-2	CAIEGPGGSTGELFF	TGTGCCATAGAAGGGCCAGGAGGGAGCACCGGGGAGCTGTTTTTT
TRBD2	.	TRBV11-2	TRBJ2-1	CASSLETSGQGEQSF	TGTGCCAGCAGCTTAGAAACTAGCGGTCAGGGCGAGCAGTCCTTC
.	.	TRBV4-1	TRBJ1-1	CAGSPQGAGTEAFF	TGCGCCGGCAGCCCTCAAGGGGCAGGCACTGAAGCTTTCTTT
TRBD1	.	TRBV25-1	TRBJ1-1	CATQGITGTEVKTEAFF	TGTGCCACCCAGGGTATAACCGGGACAGAAGTAAAGACTGAAGCTTTCTTT
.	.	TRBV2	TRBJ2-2	CASSGGGGELFF	TGTGCCAGCAGTGGAGGTGGCGGGGAGCTGTTTTTT
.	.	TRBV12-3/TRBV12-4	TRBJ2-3	CASSLVTTDTQYF	TGTGCCAGCAGTTTAGTAACAACAGATACGCAGTATTTT
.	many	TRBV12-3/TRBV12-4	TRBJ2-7	CASSTDGFSYEQYF	TGTGCCAGCAGTACCGACGGATTCTCCTACGAGCAGTACTTC
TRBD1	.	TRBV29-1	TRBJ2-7	CSVRNRDRGFEQYF	TGCAGCGTTCGAAATCGGGACAGGGGATTCGAGCAATACTTC